The 14 T cell receptor beta chains presented below share a single source sample, sequenced in a study of blood T cell repertoires in COVID-19 (dated by TCRdb to 2019 to 2021). To prepare the library, the immunoSEQ multiplex PCR assay was applied. TCRdb provides this immuneACCESS table in a form limited to in-frame rearrangements. Some clones are lacking; in checked studies, under half of them reflect an unresolved V gene, and why the rest are absent is not known. The sample table shows a few hundred thousand clones, and roughly nine tenths are seen once. The ten largest clones add up to about 5.5% of the sample. Sequenced material: PBMCs or T cells enriched from blood (not recorded which). Receptors originate from a woman in her forties who had recovered from COVID-19.

The J gene is TRBJ2-1, the V gene TRBV6-5; perhaps TRBD1 as D (5 bases). The CDR3 totals 15 residues. In germline, CDR1 is MNHEY, CDR2 SVGAGI. V was clipped by 0 bases and J by 12 bases, with 18 bases between them. CDR3 DNA: TGTGCCAGCAGTTACTCGAAAAGGATCACAGGTCTGCAGTTCTTC. It specifies CASSYSKRITGLQFF.

V is TRBV6-2 or TRBV6-3 and J is TRBJ1-2; D call uncertain. V was trimmed by 6 bases and J by 4 bases, leaving 18 bases between them. Looked up from germline, CDR1 is MNHEY and CDR2 is SVGEGT. This CDR3 spans 15 amino acids. DNA for the CDR3: TGTGCCAGCAGCCATCGAGCCGCCGCCCTCTATGGCTACACCTTC. Protein: CASSHRAAALYGYTF.

V usage is TRBV30 and J usage is TRBJ2-7; tentatively, D is TRBD1 (6 bases). Trimming removed 3 bases at V and 9 bases at J, with 24 bases between. The germline gives CDR1 GTSNPN, CDR2 SVGIG (reference sequence). The CDR3 extends over 15 amino acids. The CDR3 region is CAWSRAGQMGPVQYF. In DNA form, the CDR3 reads TGTGCCTGGAGCCGAGCCGGACAGATGGGGCCCGTGCAGTACTTC. The full variable domain, in which reference TRBV30 and TRBJ2-7 provide the parts outside the CDR3, is SQTIHQWPATLVQPVGSPLSLECTVEGTSNPNLYWYRQAAGRGLQLLFYSVGIGQISSEVPQNLSASRPQDRQFILSSKKLLLSDSGFYLCAWSRAGQMGPVQYFGPGTRLTVT.

J is TRBJ1-2 and V is TRBV7-9; tentative D call: TRBD1 (6 bases). Germline values: CDR1 SEHNR, CDR2 FQNEAQ (reference sequence). Trimming removed 1 base from V and 4 bases from J, with 7 bases in between. The CDR3 sequence is 13 residues long. CDR3 coding DNA: TGTGCCAGCAGCTTAGTAGGGGGCTATGGCTACACCTTC. Protein product: CASSLVGGYGYTF.

This rearrangement joins TRBV2 to TRBJ2-5; D perhaps matches TRBD1 (5 bases). CDR3 size: 15 residues. Trimming stripped 5 bases from V and 1 base from J, with 14 bases between. Germline CDR1 reads SNHLY; CDR2 reads FYNNEI. The CDR3, as DNA: TGTGCCAGCAGTTCGCAGGGTTCCCTCCAAGAGACCCAGTACTTC. Translated: CASSSQGSLQETQYF.

The chain couples TRBV18 to TRBJ2-2, with D tentatively TRBD2 (5 bases). The germline gives CDR1 KGHSH, CDR2 LQKENI. The CDR3 totals 15 residues. V dropped 1 base and J dropped 5 bases, with 11 bases sitting between them. The CDR3 is CASSPRPPGTGELFF. In nucleotides, the CDR3 is TGTGCCAGCTCACCACGACCTCCGGGGACCGGGGAGCTGTTTTTT. Full variable domain (remainder filled in from reference TRBV18 and TRBJ2-2): NAGVMQNPRHLVRRRGQEARLRCSPMKGHSHVYWYRQLPEEGLKFMVYLQKENIIDESGMPKERFSAEFPKEGPSILRIQQVVRGDSAAYFCASSPRPPGTGELFFGEGSRLTVL.

This chain joins TRBV1 and TRBJ2-1; the table's D call, TRBD2, has no DNA check behind it. TRBV1 is a pseudogene locus. This CDR3 spans 16 amino acids. CDR3 DNA: TGCACCAGCAGCCAGGACCGACTAGCGGGATACAATGAGCAGTTCTTC. As protein: CTSSQDRLAGYNEQFF.

The chain recombines TRBV19 with TRBJ2-2; D might be TRBD1 (6 bases). CDR3 length equals 14 residues. In germline, CDR1 is LNHDA, CDR2 SQIVND (reference sequence). The V gene lost 3 bases and the J gene lost 6 bases, with 11 bases spanning the gap. Here the CDR3 DNA reads TGTGCCAGTAGTATGAGGGGGATCGCCGGGGAGCTGTTTTTT. Translated: CASSMRGIAGELFF.

The chain links TRBV4-2 to TRBJ2-3, with TRBD2 matching over 10 bases. CDR1 and CDR2 (germline): LGHNA, YNFKEQ. The CDR3 spans 18 residues. V shed 0 bases, J shed 6 bases, and the junction held 12 bases outside the gene matches. CDR3 amino acids: CASSQDWTLAGVDDTQYF. The CDR3 coding sequence is TGTGCCAGCAGCCAAGATTGGACGCTAGCGGGAGTAGACGATACGCAGTATTTT.

The genes are TRBV6-2 or TRBV6-3 and TRBJ1-2, with 7 bases lining up with TRBD1. Germline V CDR1 and CDR2: MNHEY, SVGEGT. Trimming cost V 0 bases and J 2 bases; bases outside gene matches: 3. CDR3 length: 15 amino acids. The CDR3 loop is CASSYSMDRNYGYTF. CDR3 DNA: TGTGCCAGCAGTTACTCGATGGACAGGAACTATGGCTACACCTTC.

The chain joins TRBV28 to TRBJ1-2, with 7 bases aligning to TRBD1. With 5 bases clipped from V and 5 bases from J, the junction kept 8 bases outside the gene matches. The germline CDR1 and CDR2 sequences are MDHEN and SYDVKM. The CDR3 extends over 14 amino acids. CDR3 region: CASSGDSSGYGYTF. The CDR3 nucleotides read TGTGCCAGCAGTGGGGACAGCTCTGGGTATGGCTACACCTTC.

The V and J genes are TRBV5-1 and TRBJ2-1; D possibly corresponds to TRBD1 (5 bases). The V end lost 4 bases, the J end lost 3 bases, and 17 bases lay between the germline ends. The CDR3 loop spans 16 amino acids. Germline CDR1 SGHRS, CDR2 YFSETQ. The chain's CDR3 is CASSPGQGTNYNEQFF. The DNA of the CDR3 is TGCGCCAGCAGCCCCGGTCAGGGAACTAACTACAATGAGCAGTTCTTC.

Note on this clone: Compared with germline, one end of the junction differs, possibly owing to a read error. The V and J genes are TRBV28 and TRBJ1-4; 7 bases line up with TRBD1. Per the germline V gene, CDR1 is MDHEN and CDR2 is SYDVKM. The CDR3 has 12 residues. The CDR3 DNA follows: TGTGCCAGCAGTTTAGCCCCCGGGACAGCAGTTTTT. Protein sequence: CASSLAPGTAVF.

The count of this clone is one. V gene TRBV6-2 or TRBV6-3 combines with J gene TRBJ2-7; TRBD2 aligns across 8 bases. J was trimmed by 2 bases and V by 4 bases; bases with no gene match: 10. The germline CDR1 and CDR2 sequences are MNHEY and SVGEGT. This CDR3 contains 16 residues. Here the CDR3 reads CASSSTLAGRTYEQYF. Here the CDR3 DNA reads TGTGCCAGCAGTTCTACCCTAGCGGGTCGGACCTACGAGCAGTACTTC.